Sequencing of this T cell receptor beta chain was carried out in a study of regulatory dendritic cells for organ transplantation. CFSE-labeled sorted T cells met regulatory or mature dendritic cells for five to six days. The length of the CDR3 is 14 residues. V was clipped by 5 bases and J by 0 bases, with 8 bases between them. CDR1 and CDR2 (germline): KGHSH, LQKENI. TCRdb's table, derived via immunoSEQ multiplex PCR, lists solely in-frame clones and lacks some. The sample has roughly 12,000 clones, more than 75% seen once. With regard to this clone: Antigen unknown.

This TCR derives from a human donor in good health. The sample comprised naive CD8+ T cells from blood cultured with regulatory dendritic cells. Documented subset: CD45RA+ naive T cells. The chain uses TRBV18 and TRBJ1-3; D remains unclear. The CDR3 is CASSAESSGNTIYF. CDR3 DNA sequence: TGTGCCAGCTCAGCGGAGAGCTCTGGAAACACCATATATTTT.